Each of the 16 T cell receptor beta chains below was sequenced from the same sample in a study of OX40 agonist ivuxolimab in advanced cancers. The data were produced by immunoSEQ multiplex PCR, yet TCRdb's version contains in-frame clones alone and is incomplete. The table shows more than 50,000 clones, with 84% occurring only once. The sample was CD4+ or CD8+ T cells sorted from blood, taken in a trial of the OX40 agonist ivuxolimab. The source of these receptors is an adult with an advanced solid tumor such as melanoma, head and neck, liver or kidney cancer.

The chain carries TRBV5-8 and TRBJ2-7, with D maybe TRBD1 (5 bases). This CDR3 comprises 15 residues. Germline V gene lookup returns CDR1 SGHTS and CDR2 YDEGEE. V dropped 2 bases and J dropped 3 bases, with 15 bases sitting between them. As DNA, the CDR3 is TGTGCCAGCAGCTTCCTTATTGGCAGGGACTACGAGCAGTACTTC. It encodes CASSFLIGRDYEQYF.

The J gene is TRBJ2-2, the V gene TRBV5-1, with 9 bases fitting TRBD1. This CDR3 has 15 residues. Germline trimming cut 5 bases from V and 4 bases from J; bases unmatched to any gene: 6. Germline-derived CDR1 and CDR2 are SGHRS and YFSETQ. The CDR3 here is CASRKTGGGTGELFF. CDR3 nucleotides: TGCGCCAGCAGAAAGACAGGGGGAGGCACCGGGGAGCTGTTTTTT.

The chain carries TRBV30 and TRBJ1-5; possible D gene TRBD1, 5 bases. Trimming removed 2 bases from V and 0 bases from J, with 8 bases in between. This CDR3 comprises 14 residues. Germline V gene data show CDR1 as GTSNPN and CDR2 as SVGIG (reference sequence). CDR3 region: CAWSWGNSNQPQHF. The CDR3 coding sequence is TGTGCCTGGAGTTGGGGGAATAGCAATCAGCCCCAGCATTTT.

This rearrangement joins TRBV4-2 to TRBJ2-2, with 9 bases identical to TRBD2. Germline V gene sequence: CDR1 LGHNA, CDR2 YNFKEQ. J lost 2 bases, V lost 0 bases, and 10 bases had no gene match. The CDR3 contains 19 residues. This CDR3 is CASSQDPPAGGPNTGELFF. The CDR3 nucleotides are TGTGCCAGCAGCCAAGATCCTCCTGCGGGAGGGCCTAACACCGGGGAGCTGTTTTTT.

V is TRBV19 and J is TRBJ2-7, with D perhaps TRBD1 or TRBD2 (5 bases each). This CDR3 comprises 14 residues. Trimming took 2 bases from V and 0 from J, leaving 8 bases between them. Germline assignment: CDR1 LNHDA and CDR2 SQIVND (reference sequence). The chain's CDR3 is CASSIRDPSYEQYF. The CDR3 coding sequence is TGTGCCAGTAGTATACGGGACCCCTCCTACGAGCAGTACTTC.

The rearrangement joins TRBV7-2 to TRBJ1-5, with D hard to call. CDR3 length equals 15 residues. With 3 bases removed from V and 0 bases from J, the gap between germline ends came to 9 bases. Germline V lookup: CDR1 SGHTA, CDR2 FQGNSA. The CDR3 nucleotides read TGTGCCAGCAGCTTGGGCGTAGATAGCAATCAGCCCCAGCATTTT. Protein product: CASSLGVDSNQPQHF.

The CDR3 loop is CASSTQGGTDTQYF. Here the CDR3 DNA reads TGCGCCAGCAGCACACAGGGAGGCACAGATACGCAGTATTTT. The rearrangement links TRBV5-1 to TRBJ2-3; D perhaps matches TRBD1 (6 bases). Between the trimmed V and J ends, which lost 4 bases and 1 base, there was a span of 10 bases. The CDR3 is made up of 14 amino acids. Germline CDR1 reads SGHRS; CDR2 reads YFSETQ.

Written as DNA, the CDR3 is TGTGCCTGGAGTGCCCTGGGTCCATACACCTTC. It is translated as CAWSALGPYTF. This chain uses TRBV30 with TRBJ1-2; no reliable D call. The germline gives CDR1 GTSNPN, CDR2 SVGIG (reference sequence). This CDR3 has 11 residues. Trimming removed 1 base at V and 11 bases at J, with 11 bases between.

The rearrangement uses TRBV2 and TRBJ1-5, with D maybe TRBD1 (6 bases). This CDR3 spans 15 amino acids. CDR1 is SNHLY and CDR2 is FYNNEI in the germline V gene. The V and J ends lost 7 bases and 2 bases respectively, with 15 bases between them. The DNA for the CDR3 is TGTGCCAGCACCCAGTCGACAGGCGGCAATCAGCCCCAGCATTTT. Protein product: CASTQSTGGNQPQHF.

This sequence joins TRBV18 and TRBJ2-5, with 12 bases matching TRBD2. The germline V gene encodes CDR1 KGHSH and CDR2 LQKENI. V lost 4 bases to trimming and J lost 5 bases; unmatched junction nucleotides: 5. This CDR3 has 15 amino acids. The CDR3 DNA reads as TGTGCCAGCTCACGTGGACTAGCGGGATGGGAGACCCAGTACTTC. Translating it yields CASSRGLAGWETQYF.

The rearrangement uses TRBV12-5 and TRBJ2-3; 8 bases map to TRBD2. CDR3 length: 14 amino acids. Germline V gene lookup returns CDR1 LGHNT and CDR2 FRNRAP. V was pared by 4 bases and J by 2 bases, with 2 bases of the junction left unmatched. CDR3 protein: CASGSGGDTDTQYF. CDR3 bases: TGTGCTAGTGGTTCGGGGGGGGACACAGATACGCAGTATTTT.

Here the CDR3 reads CASSHTQTGGELFF. CDR3 nucleotides: TGTGCCAGCAGCCATACTCAGACTGGCGGGGAGCTGTTTTTT. The V gene is TRBV4-2, the J gene TRBJ2-2; D gene ambiguous. This CDR3 contains 14 residues. V lost 3 bases to trimming and J lost 7 bases, with 12 bases between them. Per the germline V gene, CDR1 is LGHNA and CDR2 is YNFKEQ.

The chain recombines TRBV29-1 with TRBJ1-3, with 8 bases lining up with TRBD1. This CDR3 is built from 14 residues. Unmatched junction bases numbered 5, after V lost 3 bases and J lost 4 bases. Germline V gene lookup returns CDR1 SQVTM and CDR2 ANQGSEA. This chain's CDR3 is CSVDPTGGGNTIYF. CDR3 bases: TGCAGCGTTGATCCTACAGGGGGAGGAAACACCATATATTTT.

The CDR3 DNA reads TGCGCCAGCAGGGGGGCAGGCGCGACTGAAGCTTTCTTT. Protein product: CASRGAGATEAFF. The chain employs TRBV5-1 and TRBJ1-1; weak D call: TRBD1 (6 bases). The CDR3 runs to 13 residues. V lost 5 bases to trimming and J lost 5 bases, with 13 bases between them. CDR1 is SGHRS and CDR2 is YFSETQ in the germline V gene.

CDR3 DNA: TGTGCCAGCAAAGAGCTACGCACAGATACGCAGTATTTT. Its protein product is CASKELRTDTQYF. The V call is TRBV5-4, the J call TRBJ2-3, with D unclear. The CDR3 extends over 13 amino acids. The ends were cut back, 6 bases at V and 1 base at J, with 9 bases in the middle. From germline, CDR1 is SGHNT and CDR2 YYREEE (reference sequence).

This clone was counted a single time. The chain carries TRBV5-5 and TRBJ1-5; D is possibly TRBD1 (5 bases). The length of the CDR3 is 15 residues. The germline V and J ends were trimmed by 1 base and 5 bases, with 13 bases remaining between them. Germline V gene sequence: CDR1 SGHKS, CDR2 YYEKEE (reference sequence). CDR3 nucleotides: TGTGCCAGCAGCTTGACGGGGCTCGATTATCAGCCCCAGCATTTT. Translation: CASSLTGLDYQPQHF.